This T cell receptor beta chain was sequenced during a study of T-cell reconstitution after alpha-beta-depleted transplantation in children. V lost 3 bases to trimming and J lost 5 bases, with 7 bases between them. The CDR3 runs 13 residues. Study observations and caveats: Several hundred graft clones that had expanded were reportedly the source of alpha-beta T cells about two months after transplant. Among T cells one year after transplant, newly produced cells accounted for most counts and diversity. After transplant, high TCRbeta diversity at day 60 in some patients arose from surviving recipient T cells and thymic progenitors.

Unique molecular identifiers tagged the TCRbeta library. TCRdb reprocessed the PCR reads via MiXCR and lists one record per CDR3 protein. The profile shows 250,000 to 350,000 distinct CDR3 sequences, more than 20% of them singletons. As for this clonotype: Antigen: not known.

The sequence came from a male patient younger than 18 who had a stem cell transplant for acute lymphoblastic leukemia, so the T cells may come from the graft donor. The sample here was PBMCs, mostly from graft donor cells, taken 180 days after TCRalphabeta/CD19-depleted stem cell transplant. The chain carries TRBV12-3 or TRBV12-4 and TRBJ2-2; D unclear. The CDR3 region has the DNA TGTGCCAGCAGTTTCCCGGTTACCGGGGAGCTGTTTTTT. Its translation is CASSFPVTGELFF.